Listed below are T cell receptor beta chains from one sample, sequenced in a study of radiotherapy plus CTLA-4 blockade in lung cancer. The data were produced by immunoSEQ multiplex PCR, yet TCRdb's version contains in-frame clones alone and is incomplete. The sample carries 50,000 or so clones, more than 70% recorded once. The specimen was peripheral blood, collected from a patient treated with radiotherapy plus ipilimumab. These receptors were taken from a human donor with non-small cell lung cancer who had stable disease on radiotherapy plus ipilimumab. Each CDR3 is given with its conserved first and last residue. Fields, in order: V gene, J gene, D gene, clone size, CDR3 protein, CDR3 DNA. A D gene is named only where the DNA matches it firmly. Rows may omit the clone size; those that give it use once, few, many or a size class.

v_call: TRBV28
j_call: TRBJ1-1
d_call: .
clone_size: .
cdr3_aa: CASSLPGTLNTEAFF
cdr3_nt: TGTGCCAGCAGTCTCCCTGGGACATTGAACACTGAAGCTTTCTTT

v_call: TRBV4-3
j_call: TRBJ1-2
d_call: .
clone_size: .
cdr3_aa: CASSHNPGPGPYTF
cdr3_nt: TGCGCCAGCAGCCACAACCCAGGACCGGGTCCCTACACCTTC

v_call: TRBV2
j_call: TRBJ2-2
d_call: .
clone_size: .
cdr3_aa: CASSSGFAPATGELFF
cdr3_nt: TGTGCCAGCAGTTCCGGGTTCGCACCTGCAACCGGGGAGCTGTTTTTT

v_call: TRBV7-6
j_call: TRBJ2-7
d_call: TRBD2
clone_size: .
cdr3_aa: CASSMTSGGDGQYF
cdr3_nt: TGTGCCAGCAGCATGACTAGCGGGGGAGACGGGCAGTACTTC

v_call: TRBV10-3
j_call: TRBJ2-1
d_call: .
clone_size: .
cdr3_aa: CAISESGSGYNEQFF
cdr3_nt: TGTGCCATCAGTGAGTCGGGGAGCGGCTACAATGAGCAGTTCTTC

v_call: TRBV18
j_call: TRBJ2-5
d_call: TRBD2
clone_size: .
cdr3_aa: CASSRLALETQYF
cdr3_nt: TGTGCCAGCTCGCGACTAGCGCTAGAGACCCAGTACTTC

v_call: TRBV7-2
j_call: TRBJ2-1
d_call: TRBD2
clone_size: .
cdr3_aa: CASSLAASGGYNEQFF
cdr3_nt: TGTGCCAGCAGCTTAGCAGCTAGCGGGGGGTACAATGAGCAGTTCTTC

v_call: TRBV2
j_call: TRBJ1-5
d_call: .
clone_size: once
cdr3_aa: CASSGHLVNQPQHF
cdr3_nt: TGTGCCAGCAGTGGTCACCTGGTTAATCAGCCCCAGCATTTT

v_call: TRBV7-9
j_call: TRBJ2-5
d_call: TRBD1
clone_size: .
cdr3_aa: CASSSTPDRGRETQYF
cdr3_nt: TGTGCCAGCAGCTCGACCCCAGACAGGGGCCGGGAGACCCAGTACTTC

v_call: TRBV30
j_call: TRBJ2-7
d_call: .
clone_size: few
cdr3_aa: CAWSRLGQSSYEQYF
cdr3_nt: TGTGCCTGGAGTCGTTTGGGCCAGAGCTCCTACGAGCAGTACTTC

v_call: TRBV14
j_call: TRBJ1-2
d_call: .
clone_size: .
cdr3_aa: CASSQVGTDGYTF
cdr3_nt: TGTGCCAGCAGCCAAGTGGGAACGGATGGCTACACCTTC

v_call: TRBV6-5
j_call: TRBJ1-5
d_call: .
clone_size: .
cdr3_aa: CASAGGGFQPQHF
cdr3_nt: TGTGCCAGCGCCGGGGGGGGATTTCAGCCCCAGCATTTT

v_call: TRBV6-4
j_call: TRBJ2-1
d_call: TRBD1
clone_size: .
cdr3_aa: CASSSGQGGFNEQFF
cdr3_nt: TGTGCCAGCAGCTCGGGACAGGGCGGTTTCAATGAGCAGTTCTTC

v_call: TRBV13
j_call: TRBJ2-7
d_call: TRBD1
clone_size: .
cdr3_aa: CASSPGQGRTYEQYF
cdr3_nt: TGTGCCAGCAGCCCCGGACAGGGTCGGACTTACGAGCAGTACTTC

v_call: TRBV7-3
j_call: TRBJ2-2
d_call: .
clone_size: .
cdr3_aa: CASSFDGRGAGELFF
cdr3_nt: TGTGCCAGCAGCTTCGACGGTAGAGGCGCCGGGGAGCTGTTTTTT

v_call: TRBV4-3
j_call: TRBJ1-6
d_call: TRBD1
clone_size: few
cdr3_aa: CASSQEGTGVSPLHF
cdr3_nt: TGCGCCAGCAGCCAAGAGGGGACAGGGGTTTCACCCCTCCACTTT

v_call: TRBV7-9
j_call: TRBJ1-3
d_call: .
clone_size: few
cdr3_aa: CASSREGTSGNTIYF
cdr3_nt: TGTGCCAGCAGTAGGGAGGGAACCTCTGGAAACACCATATATTTT

v_call: TRBV27
j_call: TRBJ2-6
d_call: .
clone_size: .
cdr3_aa: CASSSPRDRQPGANVLTF
cdr3_nt: TGTGCCAGCAGTTCTCCCAGGGATAGGCAGCCTGGGGCCAACGTCCTGACTTTC

v_call: TRBV7-6
j_call: TRBJ1-2
d_call: TRBD1
clone_size: once
cdr3_aa: CASSPAGTGKKSDYGYTF
cdr3_nt: TGTGCCAGCAGCCCAGCCGGGACAGGAAAAAAGAGTGACTATGGCTACACCTTC

v_call: TRBV20-1
j_call: TRBJ2-7
d_call: .
clone_size: .
cdr3_aa: CSATLGDEQYF
cdr3_nt: TGCAGTGCCACTCTCGGGGACGAGCAGTACTTC

v_call: TRBV30
j_call: TRBJ1-2
d_call: .
clone_size: .
cdr3_aa: CAWYRGRSFFGYTF
cdr3_nt: TGTGCCTGGTATCGGGGACGATCCTTTTTTGGCTACACCTTC

v_call: TRBV7-2
j_call: TRBJ1-2
d_call: TRBD1
clone_size: .
cdr3_aa: CASSLGGTGESNYGYTF
cdr3_nt: TGTGCCAGCAGCTTAGGGGGGACAGGGGAATCTAACTATGGCTACACCTTC

v_call: TRBV7-3
j_call: TRBJ2-5
d_call: .
clone_size: few
cdr3_aa: CASSPGGPQETQYF
cdr3_nt: TGTGCCAGCAGCCCCGGGGGGCCCCAAGAGACCCAGTACTTC

v_call: TRBV11-1
j_call: TRBJ2-5
d_call: TRBD1
clone_size: .
cdr3_aa: CASSSRTGVQETQYF
cdr3_nt: TGTGCCAGCAGCTCCAGGACAGGAGTCCAAGAGACCCAGTACTTC

v_call: TRBV5-4
j_call: TRBJ2-1
d_call: .
clone_size: .
cdr3_aa: CASSFAGSSYNEQFF
cdr3_nt: TGTGCCAGCAGCTTTGCGGGTAGCTCCTACAATGAGCAGTTCTTC

v_call: TRBV5-6
j_call: TRBJ1-1
d_call: TRBD1
clone_size: .
cdr3_aa: CASSLAGQGITEAFF
cdr3_nt: TGTGCCAGCAGCTTGGCGGGACAGGGTATCACTGAAGCTTTCTTT

v_call: TRBV10-3
j_call: TRBJ1-1
d_call: .
clone_size: few
cdr3_aa: CAISEDTEAFF
cdr3_nt: TGTGCCATCAGTGAGGACACTGAAGCTTTCTTT

v_call: TRBV6-1
j_call: TRBJ1-6
d_call: TRBD1
clone_size: few
cdr3_aa: CASISGTGDNSPLHF
cdr3_nt: TGTGCCAGCATCTCCGGGACAGGGGATAATTCACCCCTCCACTTT

v_call: TRBV7-8
j_call: TRBJ1-1
d_call: TRBD1
clone_size: .
cdr3_aa: CASSFGTGDTEAFF
cdr3_nt: TGTGCCAGCAGCTTCGGGACAGGGGACACTGAAGCTTTCTTT

v_call: TRBV28
j_call: TRBJ1-2
d_call: .
clone_size: few
cdr3_aa: CASSLIRTNYGYTF
cdr3_nt: TGTGCCAGCAGTTTAATCAGGACTAACTATGGCTACACCTTC

v_call: TRBV9
j_call: TRBJ2-2
d_call: TRBD2
clone_size: .
cdr3_aa: CASSVASGGTGELFF
cdr3_nt: TGTGCCAGCAGCGTAGCTAGCGGGGGCACCGGGGAGCTGTTTTTT

v_call: TRBV15
j_call: TRBJ1-4
d_call: .
clone_size: .
cdr3_aa: CATSIAGNEKLFF
cdr3_nt: TGTGCCACCAGCATAGCGGGGAATGAAAAACTGTTTTTT

v_call: TRBV1
j_call: TRBJ2-2
d_call: .
clone_size: .
cdr3_aa: CTSSWNRHTGELFF
cdr3_nt: TGCACCAGCAGCTGGAACAGACACACCGGGGAGCTGTTTTTT

v_call: TRBV18
j_call: TRBJ1-3
d_call: TRBD1
clone_size: .
cdr3_aa: CASFLDRDSGNTIYF
cdr3_nt: TGTGCCAGTTTTCTCGACAGGGACTCTGGAAACACCATATATTTT

v_call: TRBV11-2
j_call: TRBJ1-6
d_call: TRBD1
clone_size: few
cdr3_aa: CASSFDRGLDNSPLHF
cdr3_nt: TGTGCCAGCAGCTTTGACAGGGGGCTAGATAATTCACCCCTCCACTTT

v_call: TRBV7-3
j_call: TRBJ2-1
d_call: .
clone_size: .
cdr3_aa: CASSLTFSLANEQFF
cdr3_nt: TGTGCCAGCAGCTTAACGTTCTCACTAGCCAATGAGCAGTTCTTC

v_call: TRBV28
j_call: TRBJ1-2
d_call: .
clone_size: once
cdr3_aa: CASSPSALSYGYTF
cdr3_nt: TGTGCCAGCAGTCCCTCGGCTTTATCCTATGGCTACACCTTC

v_call: TRBV7-3
j_call: TRBJ1-2
d_call: TRBD1
clone_size: .
cdr3_aa: CASSPSLTGAGGYTF
cdr3_nt: TGTGCCAGCAGCCCCAGCTTGACAGGGGCAGGTGGCTACACCTTC

v_call: TRBV30
j_call: TRBJ2-1
d_call: .
clone_size: once
cdr3_aa: CASLLADSYNEQFF
cdr3_nt: TGTGCCTCCCTCCTTGCGGACTCCTACAATGAGCAGTTCTTC

v_call: TRBV28
j_call: TRBJ2-1
d_call: TRBD2
clone_size: .
cdr3_aa: CASSSLAGTTRLAGGMNEQFF
cdr3_nt: TGTGCCAGCAGTTCCCTAGCCGGGACAACCCGACTAGCGGGGGGCATGAATGAGCAGTTCTTC

v_call: TRBV6-5
j_call: TRBJ2-5
d_call: TRBD2
clone_size: .
cdr3_aa: CASSTPGLGVETQYF
cdr3_nt: TGTGCCAGCAGTACACCGGGACTAGGTGTCGAGACCCAGTACTTC

v_call: TRBV10-3
j_call: TRBJ2-2
d_call: .
clone_size: few
cdr3_aa: CAITFSGELFF
cdr3_nt: TGTGCCATCACCTTCAGCGGGGAGCTGTTTTTT

v_call: TRBV9
j_call: TRBJ1-1
d_call: .
clone_size: .
cdr3_aa: CASSYDGRAMNTEAFF
cdr3_nt: TGTGCCAGCAGTTACGACGGTCGGGCCATGAACACTGAAGCTTTCTTT

v_call: TRBV7-2
j_call: TRBJ1-5
d_call: .
clone_size: .
cdr3_aa: CASSLVGRYSNQPQHF
cdr3_nt: TGTGCCAGCAGCTTAGTTGGGAGATATAGCAATCAGCCCCAGCATTTT

v_call: TRBV4-1
j_call: TRBJ1-5
d_call: .
clone_size: .
cdr3_aa: CASSQANPYSNQPQHF
cdr3_nt: TGCGCCAGCAGCCAAGCTAATCCATATAGCAATCAGCCCCAGCATTTT

v_call: TRBV5-4
j_call: TRBJ1-3
d_call: .
clone_size: .
cdr3_aa: CASSFGLPSGNTIYF
cdr3_nt: TGTGCCAGCAGCTTCGGCTTGCCCTCTGGAAACACCATATATTTT

v_call: TRBV5-5
j_call: TRBJ1-1
d_call: .
clone_size: .
cdr3_aa: CASSWGHQNTEAFF
cdr3_nt: TGTGCCAGCAGCTGGGGACACCAGAACACTGAAGCTTTCTTT

v_call: TRBV5-1
j_call: TRBJ1-3
d_call: .
clone_size: .
cdr3_aa: CASRTGSSGNTIYF
cdr3_nt: TGCGCCAGCCGGACCGGTAGCTCTGGAAACACCATATATTTT

v_call: TRBV19
j_call: TRBJ1-4
d_call: .
clone_size: few
cdr3_aa: CASQGVHNEKLFF
cdr3_nt: TGTGCCTCACAGGGAGTTCATAATGAAAAACTGTTTTTT

v_call: TRBV6-6
j_call: TRBJ1-1
d_call: .
clone_size: .
cdr3_aa: CASSYSGGGRGTEAFF
cdr3_nt: TGTGCCAGCAGTTACTCGGGTGGGGGGCGTGGGACTGAAGCTTTCTTT

v_call: TRBV7-9
j_call: TRBJ1-3
d_call: .
clone_size: once
cdr3_aa: CASSLREAGNTIYF
cdr3_nt: TGTGCCAGCAGCCTAAGGGAGGCTGGAAACACCATATATTTT

v_call: TRBV5-1
j_call: TRBJ1-1
d_call: TRBD1
clone_size: .
cdr3_aa: CASSPRTGNTEAFF
cdr3_nt: TGCGCCAGCAGCCCGCGGACAGGGAACACTGAAGCTTTCTTT

v_call: TRBV9
j_call: TRBJ2-7
d_call: TRBD2
clone_size: .
cdr3_aa: CASSVAGLAGTYEQYF
cdr3_nt: TGTGCCAGCAGCGTAGCGGGACTAGCGGGGACCTACGAGCAGTACTTC

v_call: TRBV6-1
j_call: TRBJ1-1
d_call: TRBD1
clone_size: .
cdr3_aa: CASIEGTVTEAFF
cdr3_nt: TGTGCCAGCATCGAGGGGACAGTCACTGAAGCTTTCTTT

v_call: TRBV18
j_call: TRBJ1-3
d_call: TRBD1
clone_size: few
cdr3_aa: CASSPGQVNTIYF
cdr3_nt: TGTGCCAGCTCACCCGGACAGGTGAACACCATATATTTT